The rows below give T cell receptor beta chains drawn from one sample of a study of T cells after somatic rescue of genetic block. Data came from immunoSEQ multiplex PCR; TCRdb stores just in-frame clones and leaves some out. The sample shows under 150,000 clones, about nine tenths of them seen only once. Sequenced material: peripheral blood mononuclear cells (PBMCs). The receptors shown here come from a woman aged 18-30 years. The CDR3 runs from the conserved cysteine through the conserved F or W. A D gene is named only where the DNA matches it firmly. Size tells how often a clone was seen (once, few, many) or the class of an expanded clone, and some rows leave it out.

V	size	J	D	DNA	CDR3
TRBV30	-	TRBJ1-1	-	TGTGCCGGGGATCGATTTCCGGGGACACCGAACACTGAAGCTTTCTTT	CAGDRFPGTPNTEAFF
TRBV5-4	-	TRBJ1-2	-	TGTGCCAGCAGCGTCCACAGGGAGGGGGACTATGGCTACACCTTC	CASSVHREGDYGYTF
TRBV28	-	TRBJ1-5	-	TGTGCCAGCAGTTTGGTCAGGAGATCCAATCAGCCCCAGCATTTT	CASSLVRRSNQPQHF
TRBV6-5	-	TRBJ1-5	TRBD1	TGTGCCAGGGATTGGACAGGCCTTAGCAATCAGCCCCAGCATTTT	CARDWTGLSNQPQHF
TRBV5-1	-	TRBJ2-1	TRBD2	TGCGCCAGCAGCGTTCGGACTAGCGGGGCCTCCTACAATGAGCAGTTCTTC	CASSVRTSGASYNEQFF
TRBV2	-	TRBJ2-3	-	TGTGCCAGCAGAGACTCGGGCCAGGGTGGGACAGATACGCAGTATTTT	CASRDSGQGGTDTQYF
TRBV4-3	-	TRBJ2-7	-	TGCGCCAGCAGCCAAGCCGTAGGCGGCCCGGGGTACGAGCAGTACTTC	CASSQAVGGPGYEQYF
TRBV5-1	-	TRBJ2-2	-	TGCGCCAGCAGCCCAACTTCGACTTACACCGGGGAGCTGTTTTTT	CASSPTSTYTGELFF
TRBV7-8	once	TRBJ1-2	-	TGTGCCAGCAGCTTAGGACAGCTCCTTAACTATGGCTACACCTTC	CASSLGQLLNYGYTF
TRBV7-3	-	TRBJ2-1	TRBD1	TGTGCCAGCAGCTTAACGCAGGGGGCGTACAATGAGCAGTTCTTC	CASSLTQGAYNEQFF
TRBV6-5	-	TRBJ2-3	TRBD2	TGTGCCAGCACACGGGGGGATCTGAATACGCAGTATTTT	CASTRGDLNTQYF
TRBV5-1	-	TRBJ2-1	TRBD1	TGCGCCAGCGGATCGACCGGGACAGGGGCTTACAATGAGCAGTTCTTC	CASGSTGTGAYNEQFF
TRBV11-3	-	TRBJ1-1	TRBD1	TGTGCCAGCAGCTCCGCCAGACAGGGAGAAGCTTTCTTT	CASSSARQGEAFF
TRBV18	-	TRBJ2-5	TRBD2	TGTGCCAGCTCACCACAGCGACTAGCGGGGGGCCAAGAGACCCAGTACTTC	CASSPQRLAGGQETQYF
TRBV5-5	-	TRBJ1-4	TRBD1	TGTGCCAGCAGCGCCTCGGGACAGGGGGGTGAAAAACTGTTTTTT	CASSASGQGGEKLFF
TRBV7-7	-	TRBJ2-5	TRBD2	TGTGCCAGCAGCTTAGAGCGGGCTAGCGGATATAAAGAGACCCAGTACTTC	CASSLERASGYKETQYF
TRBV14	-	TRBJ2-5	-	TGTGCCAGCAGCCAGACGGGGTGGGCGACCCAGTACTTC	CASSQTGWATQYF
TRBV4-2	-	TRBJ2-7	-	TGTGCCAGCAGCCTTAGGGAACAGGGAGTCCACGAGCAGTACTTC	CASSLREQGVHEQYF
TRBV30	-	TRBJ2-5	-	TGTGCCTGGAGTGCAGGGGGGGAGACCCAGTACTTC	CAWSAGGETQYF
TRBV5-6	-	TRBJ2-5	TRBD2	TGTGCCAGCAGCTTGAACGGGCGGGGGCAAGAGACCCAGTACTTC	CASSLNGRGQETQYF
TRBV7-9	-	TRBJ2-1	TRBD2	TGTGCCAGCAGCTTTTACGCTAGCGGGGGGGTCCATGAGCAGTTCTTC	CASSFYASGGVHEQFF
TRBV15	-	TRBJ1-5	TRBD1	TGTGCCACCAGCGGGGGACAGAGGGGAAGTGGCAATCAGCCCCAGCATTTT	CATSGGQRGSGNQPQHF
TRBV9	-	TRBJ2-3	-	TGTGCCAGCAGCGTAGGCCCTCTCCCGGGCGAGGGAGATACGCAGTATTTT	CASSVGPLPGEGDTQYF
TRBV18	-	TRBJ2-3	TRBD1	TGTGCCAGCTCACAAATCCCGGGACAGGGGGCGCGAAGCACAGATACGCAGTATTTT	CASSQIPGQGARSTDTQYF
TRBV5-1	-	TRBJ2-2	TRBD2	TGCGCCAGCAGCTTGACCCGGACTAGCGGGGGTTCGAACACCGGGGAGCTGTTTTTT	CASSLTRTSGGSNTGELFF
TRBV30	-	TRBJ2-2	-	TGTGCCTGGAGTTCTGACCCGCACGCGAACACCGGGGAGCTGTTTTTT	CAWSSDPHANTGELFF
TRBV6-6	-	TRBJ1-3	-	TGTGCCAGCAGTCAGGGTGGAGGAAACACCATATATTTT	CASSQGGGNTIYF
TRBV27	-	TRBJ1-2	-	TGTGCCAGCAGTTTATCCGCCATCCGGACGGCGGCCTTAGGCGGCTACACCTTC	CASSLSAIRTAALGGYTF
TRBV5-6	-	TRBJ2-1	TRBD1	TGTGCCAGCAGCTACCCGACAGGGGTCTCCTACAATGAGCAGTTCTTC	CASSYPTGVSYNEQFF
TRBV13	-	TRBJ1-5	-	TGTGCCAGCAGCTTTCGGGGGGTCAATCAGCCCCAGCATTTT	CASSFRGVNQPQHF
TRBV9	few	TRBJ1-1	-	TGTGCCAGCAGCTTATTGGGGGTCACTGAAGCTTTCTTT	CASSLLGVTEAFF
TRBV5-1	-	TRBJ2-7	-	TGCGCCAGCAGCTTGGGAGGGGGAACCTACGAGCAGTACTTC	CASSLGGGTYEQYF
TRBV5-6	once	TRBJ2-7	-	TGTGCCAGCAGCTTTCATAGCGAGCAGTACTTC	CASSFHSEQYF